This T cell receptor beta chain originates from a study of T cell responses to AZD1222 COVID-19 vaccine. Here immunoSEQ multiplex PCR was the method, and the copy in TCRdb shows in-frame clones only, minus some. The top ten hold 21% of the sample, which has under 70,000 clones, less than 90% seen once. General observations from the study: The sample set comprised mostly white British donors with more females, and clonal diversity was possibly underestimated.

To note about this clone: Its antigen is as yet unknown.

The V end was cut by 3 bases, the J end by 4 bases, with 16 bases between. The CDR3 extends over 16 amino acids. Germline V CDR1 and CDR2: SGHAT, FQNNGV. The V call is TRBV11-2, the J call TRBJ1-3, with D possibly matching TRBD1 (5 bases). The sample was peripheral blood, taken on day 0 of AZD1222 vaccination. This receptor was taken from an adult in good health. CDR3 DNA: TGTGCCAGCAGCTTCCGAGGGGCGGGAGGGGGAAACACCATATATTTT. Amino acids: CASSFRGAGGGNTIYF.